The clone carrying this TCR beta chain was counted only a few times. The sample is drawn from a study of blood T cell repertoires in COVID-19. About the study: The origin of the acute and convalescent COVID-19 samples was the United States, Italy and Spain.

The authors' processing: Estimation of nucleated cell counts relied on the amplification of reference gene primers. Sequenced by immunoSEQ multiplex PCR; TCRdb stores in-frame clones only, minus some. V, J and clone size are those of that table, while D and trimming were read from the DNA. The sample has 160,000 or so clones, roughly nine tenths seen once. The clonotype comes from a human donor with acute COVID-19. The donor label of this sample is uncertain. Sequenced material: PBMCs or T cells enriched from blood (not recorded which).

The CDR3 nucleotides read TGTGCCAGCAGGACAAACCTGAACACTGAAGCTTTCTTT. It encodes CASRTNLNTEAFF. The chain couples TRBV25-1 to TRBJ1-1; no firm D call. CDR1 is MGHDK, CDR2 SYGVNS, per germline. The CDR3 extends over 13 amino acids. V was cut by 6 bases and J by 0 bases, with 8 bases left in between.